A single sample is the source of the 9 T cell receptor beta chains below, sequenced in a study of radiotherapy plus CTLA-4 blockade in lung cancer. Here immunoSEQ multiplex PCR was the method, and the copy in TCRdb shows in-frame clones only, minus some. The sample lists tens of thousands of clones; under 85% were seen once. This specimen was peripheral blood, taken from a patient treated with radiotherapy plus ipilimumab. Receptors were obtained from a human donor with non-small cell lung cancer who had stable disease on radiotherapy plus ipilimumab.

The chain is built from TRBV5-1 and TRBJ2-3; the match to TRBD2 covers 13 bases. V trimming: 4 bases; J trimming: 7 bases; junction bases outside the gene matches: 6. Germline V gene lookup returns CDR1 SGHRS and CDR2 YFSETQ. The CDR3 consists of 15 residues. The CDR3 nucleotides read TGCGCCAGCAGCCCGGGGACTAGCGGGGTAAATACGCAGTATTTT. Protein product: CASSPGTSGVNTQYF.

This chain connects TRBV9 to TRBJ2-3; 7 nucleotides match TRBD2. Germline V CDR1 and CDR2: SGDLS, YYNGEE. CDR3 size: 16 residues. Losses at the gene ends were 3 bases for V and 3 bases for J; bases not matched to a gene: 10. The CDR3 here is CASSDRALSGTDTQYF. CDR3 coding DNA: TGTGCCAGCAGCGACCGGGCGCTTAGCGGGACAGATACGCAGTATTTT.

This clone was detected only once. The V gene is TRBV2, the J gene TRBJ2-3; 12 bases map to TRBD1. Germline CDR1 and CDR2: SNHLY and FYNNEI. This CDR3 has 16 residues. With V trimmed by 7 bases and J by 5 bases, 10 bases remained unmatched. In nucleotides, the CDR3 is TGTGCCAGCACCCGAAGCCGGGACAGGGGGCAAGATACGCAGTATTTT. As protein: CASTRSRDRGQDTQYF.

The V call is TRBV2, the J call TRBJ2-1, with TRBD1 matching 9 bases. Unmatched junction bases numbered 7, after V lost 6 bases and J lost 4 bases. This CDR3 comprises 15 residues. Germline CDR1 and CDR2: SNHLY and FYNNEI. Here the CDR3 DNA reads TGTGCCAGCAGCCGAGGGACAGGGACTTACAATGAGCAGTTCTTC. As protein: CASSRGTGTYNEQFF.

The chain links TRBV6-5 to TRBJ2-5; D gene uncertain. The germline V and J ends were trimmed by 3 bases and 0 bases, with 11 bases remaining between them. Per the germline V gene, CDR1 is MNHEY and CDR2 is SVGAGI. This CDR3 region has 15 residues. Here the CDR3 reads CASSYGLRYQETQYF. DNA for the CDR3: TGTGCCAGCAGTTATGGGCTCCGGTACCAAGAGACCCAGTACTTC.

V is TRBV6-1 and J is TRBJ2-7, with TRBD1 as a possible D gene (5 bases). V lost 4 bases to trimming and J lost 6 bases, with 10 bases between them. CDR1 and CDR2 from the germline V gene are MNHNS and SASEGT. This CDR3 comprises 12 residues. As DNA, the CDR3 is TGTGCCAGCAGTGCATCAGGGCCCGAGCAGTACTTC. It yields the protein CASSASGPEQYF.

This clone was seen more than once but under ten times. V is TRBV5-4 and J is TRBJ2-1, with 7 bases fitting TRBD2. CDR1 is SGHNT, CDR2 YYREEE, per germline (reference sequence). The length of the CDR3 is 15 residues. Germline trimming cut 0 bases from V and 2 bases from J; bases unmatched to any gene: 2. The CDR3 sequence is CASSLGGRAYNEQFF. In nucleotides, the CDR3 is TGTGCCAGCAGCTTGGGAGGGAGGGCCTACAATGAGCAGTTCTTC.

The chain joins TRBV27 to TRBJ2-2, with 8 nucleotides matching TRBD1. V was pared by 2 bases and J by 4 bases, with 9 bases of the junction left unmatched. CDR1 and CDR2 from the germline V gene are MNHEY and SMNVEV (reference sequence). The CDR3 sequence is 17 residues long. The CDR3 region has the DNA TGTGCCAGCAGTTTAATCCAGGGGGCTAAGAGCACCGGGGAGCTGTTTTTT. Translation: CASSLIQGAKSTGELFF.

The gene calls are TRBV7-3 and TRBJ1-1, with D perhaps TRBD1 (5 bases). The CDR3 is 16 amino acids. Per germline, CDR1 SGHTA and CDR2 FQGTGA. The V end lost 1 base, the J end lost 0 bases, and 12 bases lay between the germline ends. CDR3 bases: TGTGCCAGCAGCTTAAGAACAGGACACCTGAACACTGAAGCTTTCTTT. Its translation is CASSLRTGHLNTEAFF. The entire variable domain, with the rest obtained from reference TRBV7-3 and TRBJ1-1, is as follows: GAGVSQTPSNKVTEKGKYVELRCDPISGHTALYWYRQSLGQGPEFLIYFQGTGAADDSGLPNDRFFAVRPEGSVSTLKIQRTERGDSAVYLCASSLRTGHLNTEAFFGQGTRLTVV.